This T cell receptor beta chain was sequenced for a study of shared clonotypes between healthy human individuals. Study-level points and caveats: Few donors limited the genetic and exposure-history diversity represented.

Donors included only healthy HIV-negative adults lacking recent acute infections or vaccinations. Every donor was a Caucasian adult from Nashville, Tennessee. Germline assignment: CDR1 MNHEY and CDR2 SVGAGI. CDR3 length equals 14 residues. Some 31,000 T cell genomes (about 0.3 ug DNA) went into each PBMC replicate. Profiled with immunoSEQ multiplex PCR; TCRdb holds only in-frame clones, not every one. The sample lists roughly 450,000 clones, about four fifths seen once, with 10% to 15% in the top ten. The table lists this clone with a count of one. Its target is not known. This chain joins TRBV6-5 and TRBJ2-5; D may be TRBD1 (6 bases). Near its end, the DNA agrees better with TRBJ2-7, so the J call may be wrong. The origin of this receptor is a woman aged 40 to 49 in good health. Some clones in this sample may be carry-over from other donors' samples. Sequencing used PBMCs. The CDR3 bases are TGTGCCAGCAAAAGATCAGGGGATGGCGGCGAGCAGTACTTC. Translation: CASKRSGDGGEQYF.